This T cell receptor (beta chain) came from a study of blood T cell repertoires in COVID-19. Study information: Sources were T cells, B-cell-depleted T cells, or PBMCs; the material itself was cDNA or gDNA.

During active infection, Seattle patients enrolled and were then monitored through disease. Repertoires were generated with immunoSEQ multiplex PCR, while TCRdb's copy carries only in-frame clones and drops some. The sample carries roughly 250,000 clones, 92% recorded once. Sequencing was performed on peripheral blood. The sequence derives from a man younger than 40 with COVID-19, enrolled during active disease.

DNA for the CDR3: TGTGCCAGCAGCCCTAGACAGGGGCGGGGTTACAATGAGCAGTTCTTC. Translating gives CASSPRQGRGYNEQFF. The rearrangement uses TRBV9 and TRBJ2-1, with 8 positions matching TRBD1. In germline, CDR1 is SGDLS, CDR2 YYNGEE. The length of the CDR3 is 16 residues. The ends lost 4 bases at V and 4 bases at J; junction bases unmatched: 10.